This T cell receptor beta chain emerged from a study of OX40 agonist ivuxolimab in advanced cancers. As for the study in general: A partial response was reached by three patients: one with hepatocellular carcinoma and two with cutaneous melanoma. Study-wide points: Expanded clones were, on average, more numerous among CD8+ T cells than CD4+. The CD4+ and CD8+ T cells in the blood had expanded clonally by week 6 at 0.1 to 3.0 mg/kg. What antigens the expanded peripheral T cells recognized was never established.

Using immunoSEQ multiplex PCR, the repertoire was profiled, and TCRdb retains in-frame clones only, with some absent. The table has some 80,000 clones, about 85% seen once. Regarding this clone: Antigen: not known.

There are 14 residues in the CDR3. Germline CDR1 is MNHEY and CDR2 is SVGAGI. The J segment lost 0 bases and the V segment lost 6 bases, leaving 5 bases of the junction unmatched. J is TRBJ2-7 and V is TRBV6-5, with 7 bases lining up with TRBD1. The sequence derives from an adult with an advanced solid tumor such as melanoma, head and neck, liver or kidney cancer. The specimen comprised CD4+ or CD8+ T cells sorted from blood, sampled in a trial of the OX40 agonist ivuxolimab. The CDR3 DNA is TGTGCCAGCAGGCTTGGGACAGACTCCTACGAGCAGTACTTC. Encoded protein: CASRLGTDSYEQYF.